The 25 T cell receptor beta chains below were found in one sample sequenced in a study of T cell responses to AZD1222 COVID-19 vaccine. TCRdb's table, derived via immunoSEQ multiplex PCR, lists solely in-frame clones and lacks some. The table has about 200,000 clones, roughly 92% seen once; the top ten hold roughly 1%. The specimen comprised peripheral blood, sampled 28 days after the second AZD1222 dose. These receptors all come from an adult who received the AZD1222 COVID-19 vaccine.

V is TRBV7-9 and J is TRBJ2-5; D gene unclear. The ends were cut back, 5 bases at V and 5 bases at J, with 15 bases in the middle. Germline V gene data show CDR1 as SEHNR and CDR2 as FQNEAQ (reference sequence). The CDR3 is made up of 14 amino acids. CDR3 sequence (DNA): TGTGCCAGCAGCCAAGACAATTATCAGGAGACCCAGTACTTC. Its translation is CASSQDNYQETQYF.

This chain connects TRBV6-1 to TRBJ1-5; 11 bases are shared with TRBD1. The CDR3 runs to 17 residues. Per germline, CDR1 MNHNS and CDR2 SASEGT. V trimming: 1 base; J trimming: 4 bases; junction bases outside the gene matches: 6. For the CDR3, the DNA is TGTGCCAGCAGTGAAGGACTCGGGACAGGGGGAAATCAGCCCCAGCATTTT. Translation gives CASSEGLGTGGNQPQHF.

About this clone itself: This CDR3 fails to terminate in the conserved phenylalanine or tryptophan, so it likely reflects a read error. No DNA is shown, since the ends of the CDR3 on it are uncertain; the CDR3 is the one TCRdb lists. The V call is TRBV7-9, the J call TRBJ2-7. A total of 12 residues make up the CDR3, ends included. Germline V gene lookup returns CDR1 SEHNR and CDR2 FQNEAQ (reference sequence). The CDR3 sequence is CASSLEGGRESN.

The chain recombines TRBV7-2 with TRBJ2-2, with 7 bases that match TRBD1. The trim removed 6 bases at V and 3 bases at J, leaving 7 bases unmatched. The CDR3 has 15 amino acids. Germline V gives CDR1 SGHTA, CDR2 FQGNSA. The CDR3 DNA sequence: TGTGCCAGCAGGGAACCGGGACAGTACACCGGGGAGCTGTTTTTT. This encodes CASREPGQYTGELFF.

This clone appeared a single time. Written as DNA, the CDR3 is TGTGCCAGCAGTATTACAGGGTTTCGAGGCTACACCTTC. Protein sequence: CASSITGFRGYTF. The genes are TRBV6-5 and TRBJ1-2; maybe TRBD1 (6 bases). Germline V gene data show CDR1 as MNHEY and CDR2 as SVGAGI. V lost 5 bases to trimming and J lost 8 bases, with 15 bases between them. The length of the CDR3 is 13 residues.

The chain employs TRBV4-2 and TRBJ1-4, with 11 nucleotides matching TRBD1. V lost 1 base, J lost 8 bases, and 6 bases stayed unmatched. In germline, CDR1 is LGHNA, CDR2 YNFKEQ. There are 16 residues in the CDR3. CDR3 coding DNA: TGTGCCAGCAGCCAAGCTCCCGGGACAGGGGGAGAAAAACTGTTTTTT. This translates into CASSQAPGTGGEKLFF.

The chain joins TRBV19 to TRBJ2-1; D is unresolved. The CDR3 length is 13 residues. Germline assignment: CDR1 LNHDA and CDR2 SQIVND (reference sequence). V lost 6 bases to trimming and J lost 8 bases, with 14 bases between them. DNA of the CDR3: TGTGCCAGTAGATTCCGGATTAACGATGAGCAGTTCTTC. It codes for CASRFRINDEQFF. Variable domain in full (rest from reference TRBV19 and TRBJ2-1): DGGITQSPKYLFRKEGQNVTLSCEQNLNHDAMYWYRQDPGQGLRLIYYSQIVNDFQKGDIAEGYSVSREKKESFPLTVTSAQKNPTAFYLCASRFRINDEQFFGPGTRLTVL.

The sample holds one count of this clone. The J gene is TRBJ1-2, the V gene TRBV10-1; perhaps TRBD1 as D (5 bases). This CDR3 spans 13 amino acids. Germline CDR1 is WNHNN and CDR2 is SYGVQD (reference sequence). The ends were cut back, 5 bases at V and 3 bases at J, with 10 bases in the middle. The CDR3 spells CASSPGTYYGYTF. The CDR3 region has the DNA TGCGCCAGCAGTCCCGGGACTTACTATGGCTACACCTTC.

The chain combines TRBV7-9 with TRBJ1-5; TRBD1 might be the D (5 bases). V dropped 5 bases and J dropped 3 bases, with 14 bases sitting between them. CDR3 length: 15 residues. CDR1 and CDR2 (germline): SEHNR, FQNEAQ (reference sequence). CDR3: CASSPSGGINQPQHF. Written as DNA, the CDR3 is TGTGCCAGCAGCCCCAGCGGGGGGATCAATCAGCCCCAGCATTTT.

The chain carries TRBV7-3 and TRBJ1-2; D unresolved. Germline values: CDR1 SGHTA, CDR2 FQGTGA. Trimming took off 0 bases at V and 4 bases at J, with 18 bases between the two ends. This CDR3 contains 17 residues. CDR3 sequence (DNA): TGTGCCAGCAGCTTAACGTTCGCCGGCCGACAATCCTATGGCTACACCTTC. This translates into CASSLTFAGRQSYGYTF.

The rearrangement uses TRBV18 and TRBJ1-6; the D is unclear. V lost 3 bases, J lost 9 bases, and 12 bases lay in between. The CDR3 is 14 amino acids. Germline CDR1 and CDR2: KGHSH and LQKENI. The CDR3 DNA is TGTGCCAGCTCACCCGAGTCCTACGGTTCACCCCTCCACTTT. This encodes CASSPESYGSPLHF.

This chain connects TRBV14 to TRBJ2-5; D is undetermined. Deletions cut 3 bases from V and 7 bases from J, with 12 bases between. The V gene's germline CDR1 is SGHDN and CDR2 FVKESK. The CDR3 loop spans 13 amino acids. The chain's CDR3 is CASSQSWPGTQYF. The CDR3, as DNA: TGTGCCAGCAGCCAGTCCTGGCCGGGGACCCAGTACTTC. The variable domain in full, with the rest retrieved from reference TRBV14 and TRBJ2-5, is EAGVTQFPSHSVIEKGQTVTLRCDPISGHDNLYWYRRVMGKEIKFLLHFVKESKQDESGMPNNRFLAERTGGTYSTLKVQPAELEDSGVYFCASSQSWPGTQYFGPGTRLLVL.

The chain combines TRBV12-3 or TRBV12-4 with TRBJ2-5; D remains ambiguous. The CDR3 is 12 amino acids. Trimming cost V 3 bases and J 5 bases, with 7 bases left between them. CDR3 sequence (DNA): TGTGCCAGCAGTTTGAGGCGGGAGACCCAGTACTTC. Its protein is CASSLRRETQYF.

The rearrangement joins TRBV3-1 (or the pseudogene TRBV3-2) to TRBJ1-2; 7 bases line up with TRBD1. Germline loops: CDR1 LGHDT, CDR2 YNNKEL (reference sequence). The ends lost 7 bases at V and 7 bases at J; junction bases unmatched: 9. This CDR3 has 13 amino acids. The CDR3 bases are TGTGCCAGCACTCCCAGGGGGGGACTTGGCTACACCTTC. Amino acids: CASTPRGGLGYTF.

The chain employs TRBV2 and TRBJ1-2, with no clear D. Germline CDR1 and CDR2: SNHLY and FYNNEI. The CDR3 spans 11 residues. V lost 4 bases, J lost 7 bases, and 7 bases lay in between. The CDR3 reads CASSGLGGYTF. CDR3 DNA: TGTGCCAGCAGTGGATTGGGTGGCTACACCTTC.

This clone was recorded only once. The chain combines TRBV19 with TRBJ1-5, with 11 nucleotides matching TRBD1. The CDR3 loop spans 18 amino acids. The V and J ends lost 7 bases and 5 bases, in that order; junction bases with no gene match: 16. Germline V gene lookup returns CDR1 LNHDA and CDR2 SQIVND (reference sequence). The CDR3, as DNA: TGTGCCAGTACCAACTCTAGGACAGGGGGCCTTATCGATCAGCCCCAGCATTTT. Its protein is CASTNSRTGGLIDQPQHF.

The genes are TRBV7-8 and TRBJ1-2; weak D call: TRBD1 (6 bases). The CDR3 runs to 14 residues. Germline loops: CDR1 SGHVS, CDR2 FQNEAQ. Trimming shortened V by 1 base and J by 0 bases, and 6 bases separated the two germline ends. CDR3 bases: TGTGCCAGCAGCTTAGGACAGGCTAACTATGGCTACACCTTC. Residues: CASSLGQANYGYTF.

This clone was seen only once. In nucleotides, the CDR3 is TGTGCCAGCAGTTTAGTCCCGAATGAGCAGTTCTTC. Amino acids: CASSLVPNEQFF. The J gene is TRBJ2-1, the V gene TRBV12-3 or TRBV12-4, with no clear D. V lost 1 base to trimming and J lost 7 bases, with 5 bases between them. The CDR3 runs 12 residues.

V is TRBV25-1 and J is TRBJ2-7, with D perhaps matching TRBD1 (6 bases). This CDR3 comprises 13 residues. The ends were cut back, 6 bases at V and 2 bases at J, with 11 bases in the middle. Germline assignment: CDR1 MGHDK and CDR2 SYGVNS. CDR3: CASRDQGTYEQYF. In DNA, the CDR3 is TGTGCCAGCAGGGATCAGGGGACCTACGAGCAGTACTTC.

This chain links TRBV2 with TRBJ2-7, with unresolved D. Trimming removed 6 bases from V and 6 bases from J, with 9 bases in between. Germline V gene data show CDR1 as SNHLY and CDR2 as FYNNEI. The CDR3 is made up of 11 amino acids. The DNA of the CDR3 is TGTGCCAGCAGAGGACGTGGCGAGCAGTACTTC. Its translation: CASRGRGEQYF.

The gene calls are TRBV19 and TRBJ2-1, with TRBD1 identical over 10 bases. Unmatched junction bases numbered 6, after V lost 1 base and J lost 3 bases. This CDR3 region has 17 residues. Germline V gives CDR1 LNHDA, CDR2 SQIVND (reference sequence). The CDR3 DNA is TGTGCCAGTAGTATAGGGACAGGGGGTTCCGTCTACAATGAGCAGTTCTTC. This encodes CASSIGTGGSVYNEQFF. Based on the CDR3 plus reference TRBV19 and TRBJ2-1, the full variable domain is DGGITQSPKYLFRKEGQNVTLSCEQNLNHDAMYWYRQDPGQGLRLIYYSQIVNDFQKGDIAEGYSVSREKKESFPLTVTSAQKNPTAFYLCASSIGTGGSVYNEQFFGPGTRLTVL.

The chain links TRBV7-2 to TRBJ2-3; D might be TRBD2 (6 bases). The V gene's germline CDR1 is SGHTA and CDR2 FQGNSA. V lost 0 bases and J lost 4, with 11 bases in between. The CDR3 extends over 15 amino acids. The CDR3 loop reads CASSLALRGPDTQYF. The CDR3 nucleotides are TGTGCCAGCAGCTTAGCGCTGCGGGGACCAGATACGCAGTATTTT.

The chain is built from TRBV11-3 and TRBJ2-7; no clear D. Trimming stripped 0 bases from V and 2 bases from J, with 8 bases between. CDR1 SGHNT and CDR2 YENEEA come from the germline V gene. This CDR3 is built from 14 residues. The DNA of the CDR3 is TGTGCCAGCAGCTTAGACAGCTTAACCTACGAGCAGTACTTC. Translation gives CASSLDSLTYEQYF.

The V call is TRBV5-5, the J call TRBJ1-1; a possible D gene is TRBD1 (5 bases). The ends were cut back, 7 bases at V and 0 bases at J, with 13 bases in the middle. Germline lookup yields CDR1 SGHKS and CDR2 YYEKEE (reference sequence). The CDR3 length is 14 residues. CDR3 DNA: TGTGCCAGCGATCTTGGGGCGTTGAACACTGAAGCTTTCTTT. Its translation is CASDLGALNTEAFF.

The table lists this clone with a few counts. V usage is TRBV10-3 and J usage is TRBJ1-1; no reliable D call. CDR3 length: 14 residues. V was pared by 2 bases and J by 0 bases, with 7 bases between. CDR1 and CDR2 (germline): ENHRY, SYGVKD. The CDR3 DNA reads TGTGCCATCAGTGAGGGTATCATGAACACTGAAGCTTTCTTT. Protein sequence: CAISEGIMNTEAFF.